What follows describes a single TCR beta chain. The patients who served as multiple sclerosis controls were treatment-naive and had stable or active relapsing-remitting disease that fulfilled the revised McDonald criteria. Negative isolation yielded CD4+ and CD8+ T cells, and FACS enriched TEMRA cells. Germline-derived CDR1 and CDR2 are MDHEN and SYDVKM. Unmatched junction bases numbered 28, after V lost 8 bases and J lost 1 base. The CDR3 has 22 amino acids. The sample comes from a study of CD8 T cells in Susac syndrome. cDNA came from approximately 0.5 to 1 ug RNA primed by random hexamers. One entry per CDR3 protein results from TCRdb running MiXCR on the immunoSEQ multiplex PCR reads. The sample lists 160,000 or so distinct CDR3 sequences; roughly 95% were seen once.

The chain is built from TRBV28 and TRBJ1-3, with 8 bases matching TRBD1. This clonotype originated in a human donor with multiple sclerosis. Material for sequencing was CD8+ T cells from PBMCs. DNA for the CDR3: TGTGCCAGCGGGAGTTGGGGGGGAATAGGCCCCGGACAGGGTCCGTCTGGAAACACCATATATTTT. Protein sequence: CASGSWGGIGPGQGPSGNTIYF. The full variable domain, rest sourced from reference TRBV28 and TRBJ1-3, is DVKVTQSSRYLVKRTGEKVFLECVQDMDHENMFWYRQDPGLGLRLIYFSYDVKMKEKGDIPEGYSVSREKKERFSLILESASTNQTSMYLCASGSWGGIGPGQGPSGNTIYFGEGSWLTVV.